This section outlines one T cell receptor (beta chain) sequence together with its context. Antigen unknown. V was clipped by 4 bases and J by 0 bases, with 16 bases between them. CDR1 is SGHDN and CDR2 is FVKESK in the germline V gene. The CDR3 has 17 residues. The sample is drawn from a study of OX40 agonist ivuxolimab in advanced cancers. Study results and caveats: Within 6 weeks, CD4+ and CD8+ blood T cells expanded clonally at 0.1 to 3.0 mg/kg.

Using immunoSEQ multiplex PCR, the repertoire was profiled, and TCRdb retains in-frame clones only, with some absent. The table records more than 50,000 clones, 87% of them present only once. Sequenced here: CD4+ or CD8+ T cells sorted from blood, sampled in a trial of the OX40 agonist ivuxolimab. This chain joins TRBV14 and TRBJ1-5; D ambiguous. This receptor was obtained from an adult with an advanced solid tumor such as melanoma, head and neck, liver or kidney cancer. CDR3 in amino acids: CASSRRETFYSNQPQHF. As DNA, the CDR3 is TGTGCCAGCAGCCGCCGGGAGACATTTTATAGCAATCAGCCCCAGCATTTT. The whole variable domain, filled in from reference TRBV14 and TRBJ1-5, reads EAGVTQFPSHSVIEKGQTVTLRCDPISGHDNLYWYRRVMGKEIKFLLHFVKESKQDESGMPNNRFLAERTGGTYSTLKVQPAELEDSGVYFCASSRRETFYSNQPQHFGDGTRLSIL.